Below are 29 T cell receptor beta chains sequenced from a single sample in a study of blood T cell repertoires in COVID-19. Here immunoSEQ multiplex PCR was the method, and the copy in TCRdb shows in-frame clones only, minus some. The sample has 250,000 to 300,000 clones; around four fifths are singletons. Sequencing was done on a sample of peripheral blood. These receptors all come from a man in his 60s who had recovered from COVID-19.

J is TRBJ1-1 and V is TRBV30; D is perhaps TRBD1 (6 bases). The CDR3 covers 14 residues. The ends were cut back, 5 bases at V and 3 bases at J, with 16 bases in the middle. Per the germline V gene, CDR1 is GTSNPN and CDR2 is SVGIG (reference sequence). The CDR3 region is CAWVRGALDTEAFF. DNA of the CDR3: TGTGCCTGGGTGCGGGGGGCCCTCGACACTGAAGCTTTCTTT.

The genes are TRBV19 and TRBJ2-3; 10 nucleotides align to TRBD1. This CDR3 is built from 15 residues. V gave up 9 bases and J gave up 1 base; unmatched junction bases: 7. Germline-derived CDR1 and CDR2 are LNHDA and SQIVND (reference sequence). CDR3 amino acids: CASTKGTGGTDTQYF. DNA for the CDR3: TGTGCCAGCACAAAAGGGACAGGGGGCACAGATACGCAGTATTTT.

V gene TRBV5-4 combines with J gene TRBJ1-4; D is unclear. The V gene's germline CDR1 is SGHNT and CDR2 YYREEE (reference sequence). Trimming removed 3 bases at V and 0 bases at J, with 6 bases between. The CDR3 runs 14 residues. CDR3 nucleotide sequence: TGTGCCAGCAGCTCGACAACAACTAATGAAAAACTGTTTTTT. Translating it yields CASSSTTTNEKLFF.

V gene TRBV30 combines with J gene TRBJ1-1; D ambiguous. Germline V lookup: CDR1 GTSNPN, CDR2 SVGIG (reference sequence). The length of the CDR3 is 13 residues. V lost 3 bases and J lost 0, with 8 bases in between. CDR3 nucleotides: TGTGCCTGGAGAACTAGGATGAACACTGAAGCTTTCTTT. This translates into CAWRTRMNTEAFF.

This clone occurred a few times. V usage is TRBV6-6 and J usage is TRBJ1-1; 9 bases match TRBD1. The CDR3 runs 17 residues. The V and J ends lost 5 bases and 1 base, in that order; junction bases with no gene match: 11. Germline V gene data show CDR1 as MNHNY and CDR2 as SVGAGI (reference sequence). The CDR3 bases are TGTGCCAGCAGTCCAACCGGGACAGGGAGAAGGAACACTGAAGCTTTCTTT. Its translation is CASSPTGTGRRNTEAFF.

The DNA of the CDR3 is TGTGCCAGCAGCACCGGCGGCAGACTCAGCTCCTACAATGAGCAGTTCTTC. It codes for CASSTGGRLSSYNEQFF. This chain links TRBV5-4 with TRBJ2-1, with D unresolved. Trimming took off 4 bases at V and 0 bases at J, with 17 bases between the two ends. From germline, CDR1 is SGHNT and CDR2 YYREEE (reference sequence). The CDR3 loop spans 17 amino acids.

The chain is built from TRBV9 and TRBJ1-2; D is perhaps TRBD1 (5 bases). Germline loops: CDR1 SGDLS, CDR2 YYNGEE. V was pared by 10 bases and J by 1 base, with 14 bases between. This CDR3 spans 13 amino acids. The CDR3 DNA reads TGTGCCTCCTCGGGGGAGATTAACTATGGCTACACCTTC. It yields the protein CASSGEINYGYTF.

The rearrangement uses TRBV7-6 and TRBJ1-5; no definite D call. The ends were cut back, 5 bases at V and 6 bases at J, with 17 bases in the middle. Germline V lookup: CDR1 SGHVS, CDR2 FNYEAQ. This CDR3 spans 15 amino acids. The CDR3 DNA reads as TGTGCCAGCAGCATCCAATCCGGAGGAATTCAGCCCCAGCATTTT. It is translated as CASSIQSGGIQPQHF. Variable domain in full (rest from reference TRBV7-6 and TRBJ1-5): GAGVSQSPRYKVTKRGQDVALRCDPISGHVSLYWYRQALGQGPEFLTYFNYEAQQDKSGLPNDRFSAERPEGSISTLTIQRTEQRDSAMYRCASSIQSGGIQPQHFGDGTRLSIL.

This chain links TRBV2 with TRBJ2-7, with 7 bases fitting TRBD2. Germline CDR1 is SNHLY and CDR2 is FYNNEI. CDR3 length: 14 residues. The junction had 9 bases not matched to a gene; V was cut back by 5 bases and J by 5 bases. The CDR3 region has the DNA TGTGCCAGCAGTCTGGAGGCGGGAGCCCACGAGCAGTACTTC. It encodes CASSLEAGAHEQYF.

The rearrangement links TRBV27 to TRBJ2-7; the D gene is possibly TRBD1 (7 bases). The ends were cut back, 0 bases at V and 7 bases at J, with 13 bases in the middle. Germline CDR1 and CDR2: MNHEY and SMNVEV (reference sequence). The CDR3 contains 14 residues. DNA of the CDR3: TGTGCCAGCAGTTTATCAGGCAGGGGGAGGGAGCAGTACTTC. Translation gives CASSLSGRGREQYF.

CDR3 amino acids: CASSLLSVTEAFF. The CDR3 DNA is TGTGCCAGCAGTTTATTGTCGGTCACTGAAGCTTTCTTT. The chain combines TRBV12-3 or TRBV12-4 with TRBJ1-1; D remains unclear. CDR3 length: 13 residues. Trimming shortened V by 2 bases and J by 4 bases, and 8 bases separated the two germline ends.

This sequence joins TRBV11-2 and TRBJ1-2; tentative D call: TRBD1 (6 bases). V lost 5 bases, J lost 8 bases, and 15 bases lay in between. CDR1 is SGHAT and CDR2 is FQNNGV in the germline V gene. CDR3 length: 13 residues. CDR3 residues: CASSLTDSWGYTF. The DNA for the CDR3 is TGTGCCAGCAGCCTTACGGACAGTTGGGGCTACACCTTC. Full variable domain (remainder filled in from reference TRBV11-2 and TRBJ1-2): EAGVAQSPRYKIIEKRQSVAFWCNPISGHATLYWYQQILGQGPKLLIQFQNNGVVDDSQLPKDRFSAERLKGVDSTLKIQPAKLEDSAVYLCASSLTDSWGYTFGSGTRLTVV.

This chain connects TRBV5-1 to TRBJ2-1; TRBD1 matches at 7 bases. J gave up 3 bases and V 1 base, and 7 bases lay outside the gene matches. The length of the CDR3 is 16 residues. CDR1 and CDR2 from the germline V gene are SGHRS and YFSETQ. The CDR3 region is CASSLSEGAGYNEQFF. In DNA, the CDR3 is TGCGCCAGCAGCTTGAGTGAGGGGGCTGGCTACAATGAGCAGTTCTTC.

The J gene is TRBJ1-4, the V gene TRBV5-6; TRBD1 is a possible D gene (5 bases). Germline V gene data show CDR1 as SGHDT and CDR2 as YYEEEE. V was clipped by 1 base and J by 10 bases, with 17 bases between them. The CDR3 sequence is 15 residues long. The CDR3 DNA follows: TGTGCCAGCAGCTTGTGGGCCCAGGGAACTGGAAAACTGTTTTTT. It encodes CASSLWAQGTGKLFF.

This clone has only one observation. The chain has TRBV4-1 and TRBJ2-3; 12 nucleotides align to TRBD2. This CDR3 comprises 18 residues. V lost 4 bases and J lost 4; bases outside the gene matches: 12. Germline V CDR1 and CDR2: MGHRA, YSYEKL. DNA of the CDR3: TGCGCCAGCAGCCTGCAGACTAGCGGGAGAAATAGGGCAGATACGCAGTATTTT. It specifies CASSLQTSGRNRADTQYF.

The rearrangement uses TRBV2 and TRBJ2-3; 13 bases fit TRBD2. The germline V gene has CDR1 SNHLY and CDR2 FYNNEI. The CDR3 spans 17 residues. V shed 5 bases, J shed 0 bases, and the junction held 5 bases outside the gene matches. CDR3 sequence (DNA): TGTGCCAGCAGTAGGACTAGCGGGAGAGGAAGCACAGATACGCAGTATTTT. Amino acids: CASSRTSGRGSTDTQYF.

This chain uses TRBV6-5 with TRBJ2-5; 10 nucleotides align to TRBD2. V shed 6 bases and J 4 bases; nucleotides not matched to a gene: 8. The CDR3 covers 15 residues. Germline CDR1 reads MNHEY; CDR2 reads SVGAGI. CDR3 sequence (DNA): TGTGCCAGCAGAAACAGCGGGGGGGCGGCAGAGACCCAGTACTTC. It specifies CASRNSGGAAETQYF.

The rearrangement joins TRBV5-4 to TRBJ1-6; a weak D match, TRBD1 (5 bases). Germline CDR1 SGHNT, CDR2 YYREEE (reference sequence). The CDR3 totals 13 residues. V lost 4 bases and J 6 bases, leaving 8 bases between the germline ends. The DNA of the CDR3 is TGTGCCAGCAGCCAGGACACTAATTCACCCCTCCACTTT. Its translation is CASSQDTNSPLHF.

The CDR3 nucleotides read TGCAGCGCGCAGACAGGGGACAATCAGCCCCAGCATTTT. Its protein product is CSAQTGDNQPQHF. The rearrangement uses TRBV29-1 and TRBJ1-5, with 8 nucleotides matching TRBD1. Germline V lookup: CDR1 SQVTM, CDR2 ANQGSEA. V lost 7 bases to trimming and J lost 3 bases; unmatched junction nucleotides: 5. This CDR3 region has 13 residues.

The chain couples TRBV15 to TRBJ2-1; perhaps TRBD1 as D (6 bases). This CDR3 contains 15 residues. The V end lost 3 bases, the J end lost 6 bases, and 15 bases lay between the germline ends. CDR1 is LNHNV and CDR2 is YYDKDF in the germline V gene (reference sequence). As DNA, the CDR3 is TGTGCCACCAGCAGTCGACGGACAGTCAGCAATGAGCAGTTCTTC. This codes for CATSSRRTVSNEQFF.

The J gene is TRBJ2-2, the V gene TRBV6-5, with D perhaps matching TRBD2 (5 bases). The CDR3 spans 15 residues. Germline V lookup: CDR1 MNHEY, CDR2 SVGAGI. V lost 0 bases to trimming and J lost 4 bases, with 9 bases between them. The chain's CDR3 is CASSYSRLATGELFF. As DNA, the CDR3 is TGTGCCAGCAGTTACTCGAGGCTAGCCACCGGGGAGCTGTTTTTT.

This chain links TRBV18 with TRBJ1-1; 12 bases are a match to TRBD1. Trimming at V came to 3 bases and at J to 3 bases, leaving 11 bases not matched to a gene. The CDR3 consists of 18 residues. The germline V gene has CDR1 KGHSH and CDR2 LQKENI. The CDR3 region has the DNA TGTGCCAGCTCACCGCTCATGCCGGGACAGGGGGCGGACACTGAAGCTTTCTTT. Translated: CASSPLMPGQGADTEAFF.

CDR3 sequence reads: CSVEPGQGGREQFF. The CDR3 DNA reads as TGCAGCGTTGAACCCGGACAGGGGGGTCGAGAGCAGTTCTTC. The chain couples TRBV29-1 to TRBJ2-1, with TRBD1 identical over 10 bases. Trimming cost V 2 bases and J 10 bases; bases outside gene matches: 8. CDR1 and CDR2 from the germline V gene are SQVTM and ANQGSEA. The CDR3 length is 14 residues.

The rearrangement uses TRBV2 and TRBJ1-6; D may be TRBD1 (6 bases). V was pared by 5 bases and J by 9 bases, with 20 bases between. CDR3 size: 16 residues. The germline CDR1 and CDR2 sequences are SNHLY and FYNNEI. CDR3 nucleotides: TGTGCCAGCAGTACAACCGGACAGTTCCTCGGTTCACCCCTCCACTTT. Translating it yields CASSTTGQFLGSPLHF.

The chain recombines TRBV7-2 with TRBJ2-7, with 8 nucleotides matching TRBD2. The CDR3 spans 16 residues. The trim removed 0 bases at V and 7 bases at J, leaving 11 bases unmatched. The germline V gene has CDR1 SGHTA and CDR2 FQGNSA. The DNA for the CDR3 is TGTGCCAGCAGCTTAGCAGGCGGCGGGACTAGGCTGGAGCAGTACTTC. Protein: CASSLAGGGTRLEQYF.

The gene calls are TRBV29-1 and TRBJ2-5; 9 bases are a match to TRBD1. This CDR3 contains 12 residues. Per germline, CDR1 SQVTM and CDR2 ANQGSEA. V gave up 5 bases and J gave up 4 bases; unmatched junction bases: 2. CDR3 residues: CSVTDRGETQYF. CDR3 coding DNA: TGCAGCGTTACGGACAGGGGAGAGACCCAGTACTTC.

A note on this clone: Other nucleotide sequences in the sample specify the same CDR3. This chain links TRBV20-1 with TRBJ2-5, with D hard to call. CDR1 is DFQATT, CDR2 SNEGSKA, per germline (reference sequence). Trimming removed 1 base at V and 4 bases at J, with 4 bases between. The CDR3 covers 11 residues. The CDR3 is CSARAGETQYF. CDR3 DNA: TGCAGTGCTAGAGCGGGAGAGACCCAGTACTTC.

V gene TRBV5-6 combines with J gene TRBJ1-2; maybe TRBD1 (6 bases). This CDR3 is 13 amino acids long. V lost 0 bases and J lost 4, with 7 bases in between. The germline gives CDR1 SGHDT, CDR2 YYEEEE. CDR3 bases: TGTGCCAGCAGCTTGGACAGGGTCTATGGCTACACCTTC. Its protein is CASSLDRVYGYTF.

This chain links TRBV7-9 with TRBJ2-7, with 7 bases that match TRBD2. This CDR3 region has 15 residues. CDR1 is SEHNR, CDR2 FQNEAQ, per germline (reference sequence). Unmatched junction bases numbered 9, after V lost 5 bases and J lost 2 bases. The chain's CDR3 is CASSILTGGAYEQYF. CDR3 nucleotides: TGTGCCAGCAGCATTCTTACGGGAGGAGCCTACGAGCAGTACTTC.